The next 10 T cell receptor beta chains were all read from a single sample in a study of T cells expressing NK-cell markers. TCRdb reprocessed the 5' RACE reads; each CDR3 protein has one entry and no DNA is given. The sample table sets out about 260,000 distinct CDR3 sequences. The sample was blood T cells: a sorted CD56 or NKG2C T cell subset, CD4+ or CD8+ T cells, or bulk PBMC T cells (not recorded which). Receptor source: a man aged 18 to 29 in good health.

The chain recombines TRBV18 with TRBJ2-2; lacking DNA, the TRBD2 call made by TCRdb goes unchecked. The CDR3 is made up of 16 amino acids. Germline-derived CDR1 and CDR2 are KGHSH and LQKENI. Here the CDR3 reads CASSPSAGVYTGELFF.

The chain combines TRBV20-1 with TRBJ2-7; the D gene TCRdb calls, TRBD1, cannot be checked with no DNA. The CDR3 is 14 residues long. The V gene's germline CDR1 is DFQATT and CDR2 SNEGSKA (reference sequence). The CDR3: CSATPDPGAYEQYF.

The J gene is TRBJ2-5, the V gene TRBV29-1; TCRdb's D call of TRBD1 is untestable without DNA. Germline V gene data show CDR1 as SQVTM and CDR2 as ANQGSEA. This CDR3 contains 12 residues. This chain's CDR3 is CSGDGQGETQYF. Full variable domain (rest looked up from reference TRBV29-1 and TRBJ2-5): SAVISQKPSRDICQRGTSLTIQCQVDSQVTMMFWYRQQPGQSLTLIATANQGSEATYESGFVIDKFPISRPNLTFSTLTVSNMSPEDSSIYLCSGDGQGETQYFGPGTRLLVL.

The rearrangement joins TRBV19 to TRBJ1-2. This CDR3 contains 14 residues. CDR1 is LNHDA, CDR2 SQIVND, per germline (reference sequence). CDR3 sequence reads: CASSMAGGPSGYTF.

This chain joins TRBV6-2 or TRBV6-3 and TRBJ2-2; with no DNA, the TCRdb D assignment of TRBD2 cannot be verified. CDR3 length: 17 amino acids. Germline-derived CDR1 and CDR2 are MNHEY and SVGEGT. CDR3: CASSYGSSGKATGELFF.

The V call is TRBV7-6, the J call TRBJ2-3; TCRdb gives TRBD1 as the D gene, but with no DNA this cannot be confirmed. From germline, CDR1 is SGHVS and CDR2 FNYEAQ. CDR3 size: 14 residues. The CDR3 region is CASSLESQGTTQYF.

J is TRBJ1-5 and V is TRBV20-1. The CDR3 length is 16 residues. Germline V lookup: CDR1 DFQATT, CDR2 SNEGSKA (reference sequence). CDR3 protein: CSATIRGGPSNQPQHF.

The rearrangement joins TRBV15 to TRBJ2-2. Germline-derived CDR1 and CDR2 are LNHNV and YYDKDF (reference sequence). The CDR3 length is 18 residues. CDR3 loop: CATSRDRASGNGPGELFF.

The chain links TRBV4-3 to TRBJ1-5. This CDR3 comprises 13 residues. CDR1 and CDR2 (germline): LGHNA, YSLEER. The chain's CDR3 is CASSQAPGWPQHF.

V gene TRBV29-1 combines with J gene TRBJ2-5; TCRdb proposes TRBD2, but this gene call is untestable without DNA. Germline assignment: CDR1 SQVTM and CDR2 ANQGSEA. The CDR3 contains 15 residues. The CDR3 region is CSAYPAGGMGETQYF.